By frequency in the sample, the clone carrying this T cell receptor beta chain is medium-sized. Original handling: Amplification of reference gene primers was used by the study to estimate nucleated cell counts. Sequencing used immunoSEQ multiplex PCR; TCRdb keeps in-frame clones, though not all of them. Clonal size and the V and J genes are those of that table, whereas D and trimming came from the DNA. The sample includes 140,000 to 150,000 clones, around four fifths of them seen just once. The germline V gene has CDR1 LNHDA and CDR2 SQIVND (reference sequence). The CDR3 contains 13 residues. Deletions cut 6 bases from V and 6 bases from J, with 11 bases between. This record belongs to a study of blood T cell repertoires in COVID-19. Overall study: Samples representing acute and convalescent COVID-19 were sourced from the United States, Italy and Spain. PBMCs, B-cell-depleted T cells, or T cells provided the cDNA or gDNA that made up the material.

Specimen: peripheral blood. The V and J genes are TRBV19 and TRBJ2-2, with a possible D match to TRBD1 (7 bases). The sequence was collected from a woman aged 40 to 55 with active or convalescent COVID-19. This CDR3 reads CASRTGEAGELFF. The CDR3 bases are TGTGCCAGTAGAACAGGGGAGGCCGGGGAGCTGTTTTTT.